The clone carrying this TCR beta chain was seen repeatedly, ten times or more. Hyperthyroidism, newly diagnosed and lasting under 2 months, affected patients aged 18 to 65. Diagnoses were established using clinical symptoms, serum thyroxine and TRAb, thyroid ultrasound and orbital computed tomography. Around 9.9 ml of fresh peripheral blood supplied the PBMCs. This sample stems from a study of T cells in Graves' hyperthyroidism and ophthalmopathy. TCR beta CDR3 region amplification was performed from RNA transcripts. The HTBI primer set was used in a first-round RT-PCR of the TCR CDR3. Each CDR3 protein is one row after TCRdb ran MiXCR on the multiplex PCR reads. The sample comprises under 450,000 distinct CDR3 sequences, about a sixth of which are singletons, and around 35% rests with the top ten. Trimming removed 2 bases from V and 4 bases from J; junction bases left unmatched: 2. There are 14 residues in the CDR3. Germline CDR1 is WNHNN and CDR2 is SYGVQD (reference sequence).

The receptor's source is a woman in her 30s with Graves' hyperthyroidism that later progressed to Graves' ophthalmopathy. The rearrangement uses TRBV10-1 and TRBJ2-7; 10 positions agree with TRBD2. What was sequenced was blood. The CDR3 protein is CASSEALAGYEQYF. The DNA for the CDR3 is TGCGCCAGCAGTGAGGCACTAGCGGGGTACGAGCAGTACTTC.